Listed below are T cell receptor beta chains from one sample, sequenced in a study of shared clonotypes between healthy human individuals. Profiling relied on immunoSEQ multiplex PCR, and the TCRdb table lists in-frame clones only, not all of them. The sample carries around 600,000 clones, 85% to 95% recorded once. Material for sequencing was naive CD8+ T cells sorted from blood. The receptors come from a woman aged 30 to 39 in good health. Both conserved end residues are trimmed from each CDR3.

j_call v_call cdr3_aa
TRBJ1-5 TRBV19 ASSTQGQFNQPQH
TRBJ2-7 TRBV7-9 ASSLAREQY
TRBJ2-7 TRBV27 ASSFDGYEQY
TRBJ2-5 TRBV2 ASRSGGLFYETQY
. TRBV28 ASSFSGRAEQY
TRBJ2-1 TRBV28 ASSFDRGLKREGPSSYNEQF
TRBJ2-1 TRBV7-3 ASSLVGGGGEQF
TRBJ2-2 TRBV28 ASKEVRGNGELF
TRBJ2-1 TRBV10-2 ASDSGGEQF
TRBJ2-2 TRBV5-6 ASSLMAALPGELF
TRBJ2-2 TRBV5-1 ASSPWAENTGELF
TRBJ2-5 TRBV11-2 ASSLATGEETQY
TRBJ1-5 TRBV6-6 ASSYRVVWQPQH
TRBJ1-4 TRBV5-1 ASSLEQSPGAPNEKLF
TRBJ2-1 TRBV5-1 ASSLGHLNEQF
TRBJ2-1 TRBV6-4 ASSVLAGTNNEQF
TRBJ2-7 TRBV6-5 ASSYDRDYEQY
TRBJ2-3 TRBV27 ASSLGAGTTDTQY
TRBJ2-1 TRBV7-2 ASSLLETAMPNEQF
TRBJ1-2 TRBV2 ASRGDRGASNYGYT
TRBJ2-5 TRBV27 ASSTYPRGGEETQY
TRBJ2-1 TRBV9 ASSVTDVSSSYNEQF
TRBJ1-2 TRBV6-6 ASSSGANYGYT